A selection of T cell receptor beta chains follows, all from one sample in a study of T cell responses to AZD1222 COVID-19 vaccine. The data were produced by immunoSEQ multiplex PCR, yet TCRdb's version contains in-frame clones alone and is incomplete. The table has tens of thousands of clones, roughly nine tenths seen once. Sequencing was performed on peripheral blood, taken on day 0 of AZD1222 vaccination. These receptors were obtained from an adult in good health. Each CDR3 is given with its conserved first and last residue. The D gene is left open where the match is weak. The size of a clone is reported for some rows only, either as once, few or many, or as a class for expanded clones.

J | V | D | size | CDR3 | DNA
TRBJ1-1 | TRBV7-8 | - | - | CASNSLLGAEAFF | TGTGCCAGCAACTCGCTTTTGGGCGCTGAAGCTTTCTTT
TRBJ1-5 | TRBV7-2 | TRBD1 | - | CASSLAFDRARSNQPQHF | TGTGCCAGCAGCTTAGCGTTTGACAGGGCCCGTAGCAATCAGCCCCAGCATTTT
TRBJ1-1 | TRBV29-1 | - | - | CSSILTGPNTEAFF | TGCAGTTCAATTCTAACAGGCCCGAACACTGAAGCTTTCTTT
TRBJ2-7 | TRBV14 | - | once | CASSQEWGSGGRVEQYF | TGTGCCAGCAGCCAAGAGTGGGGTTCCGGGGGTAGGGTCGAGCAGTACTTC
TRBJ2-3 | TRBV7-2 | TRBD2 | - | CASSARLAGFTDTQYF | TGTGCCAGCAGCGCGCGACTAGCGGGTTTCACAGATACGCAGTATTTT
TRBJ1-5 | TRBV2 | - | - | CASSEVGARQPQHF | TGTGCCAGCAGTGAGGTTGGAGCACGTCAGCCCCAGCATTTT
TRBJ2-7 | TRBV5-5 | TRBD2 | few | CASSFPLASGSEDEQYF | TGTGCCAGCAGCTTCCCATTAGCTAGCGGGAGTGAGGACGAGCAGTACTTC
TRBJ2-7 | TRBV27 | - | - | CASSRNGGPEQYF | TGTGCCAGCAGCCGGAACGGAGGGCCCGAGCAGTACTTC
TRBJ2-5 | TRBV5-6 | TRBD1 | - | CASSSGLTGKETQYF | TGTGCCAGCAGCTCTGGCTTGACAGGGAAAGAGACCCAGTACTTC
TRBJ1-5 | TRBV5-6 | - | - | CASSFGRRLTAQHF | TGTGCCAGCAGCTTCGGGCGGCGGCTGACGGCCCAGCATTTT
TRBJ1-1 | TRBV19 | - | - | CASSIDFTAFF | TGTGCCAGTAGTATAGATTTTACAGCTTTCTTT
TRBJ2-3 | TRBV19 | TRBD1 | - | CASSSRTGFTDTQYF | TGTGCCAGTAGTTCCCGGACAGGCTTCACAGATACGCAGTATTTT
TRBJ2-2 | TRBV7-2 | TRBD2 | - | CASSYPPSGRARGELFF | TGTGCCAGCAGCTACCCGCCGTCCGGGAGGGCCCGCGGGGAGCTGTTTTTT
TRBJ1-1 | TRBV6-5 | - | - | CASSQGRRAVQAFF | TGTGCCAGCAGCCAGGGCCGCCGCGCAGTACAAGCTTTCTTT
TRBJ1-5 | TRBV6-5 | - | - | CASSSADNYQPQHF | TGTGCCAGCAGTTCCGCCGACAATTATCAGCCCCAGCATTTT
TRBJ2-2 | TRBV18 | TRBD1 | - | CASSLGQGIAGELFF | TGTGCCAGCTCCCTTGGACAGGGGATAGCCGGGGAGCTGTTTTTT
TRBJ2-2 | TRBV28 | TRBD1 | - | CASHPGTGSVDTGELFF | TGTGCCAGCCATCCCGGGACAGGTTCGGTGGACACCGGGGAGCTGTTTTTT
TRBJ2-7 | TRBV27 | - | - | CASSRQETYEQYF | TGTGCCAGCAGCAGACAGGAAACCTACGAGCAGTACTTC
TRBJ1-1 | TRBV18 | - | - | CASSPERGTEAFF | TGTGCCAGCTCACCAGAAAGGGGCACTGAAGCTTTCTTT
TRBJ2-2 | TRBV2 | - | - | CASSDRDFANTGELFF | TGTGCCAGCAGTGATAGGGACTTCGCGAACACCGGGGAGCTGTTTTTT
TRBJ1-2 | TRBV5-1 | TRBD1 | - | CASSVGQGTYGYTF | TGCGCCAGCAGCGTCGGACAGGGGACCTATGGCTACACCTTC
TRBJ1-2 | TRBV5-6 | TRBD1 | - | CASSLGSHRGYGYTF | TGTGCCAGCAGCTTGGGGTCCCACAGGGGCTATGGCTACACCTTC
TRBJ2-3 | TRBV4-1 | TRBD2 | - | CASSRTGTRPTDTQYF | TGCGCCAGCAGCCGCACCGGGACTAGACCCACAGATACGCAGTATTTT
TRBJ1-6 | TRBV2 | - | - | CASRLQKNNSPLHF | TGTGCCAGCAGGTTACAGAAAAATAATTCACCCCTCCACTTT
TRBJ2-3 | TRBV6-4 | TRBD2 | few | CASSDGLAGATDTQYF | TGTGCCAGCAGTGACGGGCTAGCGGGAGCGACAGATACGCAGTATTTT
TRBJ1-1 | TRBV5-4 | TRBD1 | - | CASSTGTENTEAFF | TGTGCCAGCAGCACCGGGACAGAGAACACTGAAGCTTTCTTT
TRBJ1-1 | TRBV11-2 | - | - | CASSLSQGRTEAFF | TGTGCCAGCAGCTTATCACAGGGTCGGACTGAAGCTTTCTTT
TRBJ2-2 | TRBV5-1 | - | - | CASSLIVGNTGELFF | TGCGCCAGCAGCTTGATCGTTGGGAACACCGGGGAGCTGTTTTTT
TRBJ1-5 | TRBV6-2/TRBV6-3 | - | - | CASSPLRQQDQPQHF | TGTGCCAGCAGCCCACTTCGCCAACAGGATCAGCCCCAGCATTTT
TRBJ1-3 | TRBV7-3 | - | - | CASSLDTSSSGNTIYF | TGTGCCAGCAGCTTAGACACCTCGAGCTCTGGAAACACCATATATTTT
TRBJ2-7 | TRBV24-1 | TRBD1 | once | CATSDSQGALSEQYF | TGTGCCACCAGTGATTCGCAGGGGGCCCTTTCGGAGCAGTACTTC
TRBJ2-7 | TRBV28 | TRBD2 | many | CASSLSGTGSYEQYF | TGTGCCAGCAGTTTAAGCGGGACTGGCTCCTACGAGCAGTACTTC
TRBJ1-4 | TRBV2 | TRBD1 | - | CASNPTGTREKLFF | TGTGCCAGCAATCCGACAGGGACCCGTGAAAAACTGTTTTTT
TRBJ1-1 | TRBV2 | TRBD1 | - | CASRGDRVVTEAFF | TGTGCCAGCAGGGGAGACAGGGTGGTCACTGAAGCTTTCTTT